This record concerns one T cell receptor beta chain sequence. A much larger clone lies one base from this, so it may be a read error. The source of the sample is a study of blood T cells in healthy people across ages. From germline, CDR1 is DFQATT and CDR2 SNEGSKA (reference sequence). The CDR3 runs 15 residues. A second 7 to 11 cycle PCR used barcoded and J-beta primers. Template switching added a 12-random-nucleotide identifier to every cDNA molecule. TCRdb re-called the 5' RACE reads through MiXCR, storing one row per CDR3 protein. The sample holds more than 750,000 distinct CDR3 sequences, 25% to 30% seen once. The same data also contributed to another study, on T cells of mothers and their children. That work adds: Compared with unrelated pairs, related mother-child pairs had slightly higher, non-significant overlap.

The V and J genes are TRBV20-1 and TRBJ2-5; D gene ambiguous. The J call is uncertain, as TRBJ2-7 better fits the DNA end. The sample comprised blood. The clonotype was recovered from a woman aged 35 to 49 in good health. The CDR3 sequence is CSARDRDGIGDEQYF. The CDR3 DNA reads TGCAGTGCTAGAGATCGTGATGGCATTGGTGACGAGCAGTACTTC.